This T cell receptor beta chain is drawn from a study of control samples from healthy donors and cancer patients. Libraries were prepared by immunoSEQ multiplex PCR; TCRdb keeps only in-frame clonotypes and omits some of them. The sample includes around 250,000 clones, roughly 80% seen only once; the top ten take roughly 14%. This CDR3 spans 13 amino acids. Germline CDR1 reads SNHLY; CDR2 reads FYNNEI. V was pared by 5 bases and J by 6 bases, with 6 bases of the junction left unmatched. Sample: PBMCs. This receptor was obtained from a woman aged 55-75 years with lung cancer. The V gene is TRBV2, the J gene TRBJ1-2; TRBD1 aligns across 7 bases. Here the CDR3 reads CASSNDREHGYTF. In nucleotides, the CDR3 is TGTGCCAGCAGTAACGACAGGGAACATGGCTACACCTTC.